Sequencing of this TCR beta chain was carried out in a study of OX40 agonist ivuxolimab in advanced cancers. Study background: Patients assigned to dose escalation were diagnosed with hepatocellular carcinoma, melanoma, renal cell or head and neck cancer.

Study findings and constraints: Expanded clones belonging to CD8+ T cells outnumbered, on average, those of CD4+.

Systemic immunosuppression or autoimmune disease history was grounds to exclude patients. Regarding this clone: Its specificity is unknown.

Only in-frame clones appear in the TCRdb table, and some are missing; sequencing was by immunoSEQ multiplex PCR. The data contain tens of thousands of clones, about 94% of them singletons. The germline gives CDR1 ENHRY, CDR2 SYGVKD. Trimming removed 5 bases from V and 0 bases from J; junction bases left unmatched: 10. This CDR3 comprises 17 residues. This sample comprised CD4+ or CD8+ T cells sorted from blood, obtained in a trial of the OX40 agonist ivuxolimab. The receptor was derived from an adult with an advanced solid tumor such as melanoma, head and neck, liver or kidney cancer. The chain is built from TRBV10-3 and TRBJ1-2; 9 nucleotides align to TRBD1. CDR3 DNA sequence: TGTGCCATCAGTAACGACGGGACAGGGTTTGCTAACTATGGCTACACCTTC. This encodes CAISNDGTGFANYGYTF.